The sample holds many counts of the clone carrying this T cell receptor (beta chain). Molecular barcoding with unique molecular identifiers was used for the TCRbeta library. TCRdb called the PCR reads again in MiXCR, with one record for every CDR3 protein. Of approximately 400,000 distinct CDR3 sequences in the sample, about a tenth are singletons; the top ten hold 4.5% to 6.5%. The data were taken from a study of T-cell reconstitution after alpha-beta-depleted transplantation in children. The V gene lost 7 bases and the J gene lost 1 base, with 15 bases spanning the gap. The CDR3 loop spans 14 amino acids. The V gene's germline CDR1 is SQVTM and CDR2 ANQGSEA.

The clonotype was recovered from a human donor who donated a stem cell graft to a child with acute myeloid leukemia. This sequence joins TRBV29-1 and TRBJ2-3, with D perhaps TRBD2 (7 bases). The sample in question was PBMCs from the stem cell graft donor, obtained from the stem cell graft. The chain's CDR3 is CSGKTGRGTDTQYF. The DNA of the CDR3 is TGCAGCGGAAAAACAGGGAGGGGCACAGATACGCAGTATTTT.